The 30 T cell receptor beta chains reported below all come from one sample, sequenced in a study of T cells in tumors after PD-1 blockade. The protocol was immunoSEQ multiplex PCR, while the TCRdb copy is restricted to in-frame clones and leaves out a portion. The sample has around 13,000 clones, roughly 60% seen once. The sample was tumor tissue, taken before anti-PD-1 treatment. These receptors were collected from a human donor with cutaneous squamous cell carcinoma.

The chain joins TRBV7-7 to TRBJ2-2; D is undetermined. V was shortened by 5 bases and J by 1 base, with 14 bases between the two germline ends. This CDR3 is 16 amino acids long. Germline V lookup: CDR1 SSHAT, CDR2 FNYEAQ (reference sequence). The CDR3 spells CASSRYTYRNTGELFF. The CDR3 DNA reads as TGTGCCAGCAGCCGCTACACATACAGGAACACCGGGGAGCTGTTTTTT.

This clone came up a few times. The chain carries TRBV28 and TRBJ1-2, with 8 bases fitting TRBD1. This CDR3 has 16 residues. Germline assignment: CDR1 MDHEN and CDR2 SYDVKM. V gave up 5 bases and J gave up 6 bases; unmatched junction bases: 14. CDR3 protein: CASSREKPWTGNGYTF. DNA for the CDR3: TGTGCCAGCAGTCGAGAAAAACCTTGGACAGGGAATGGCTACACCTTC.

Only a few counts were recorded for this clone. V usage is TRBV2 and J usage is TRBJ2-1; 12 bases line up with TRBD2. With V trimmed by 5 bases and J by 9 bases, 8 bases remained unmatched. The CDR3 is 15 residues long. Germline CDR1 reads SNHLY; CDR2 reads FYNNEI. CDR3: CASSPSSGGEGEQFF. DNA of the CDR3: TGTGCCAGCAGTCCCTCTAGCGGGGGGGAAGGTGAGCAGTTCTTC.

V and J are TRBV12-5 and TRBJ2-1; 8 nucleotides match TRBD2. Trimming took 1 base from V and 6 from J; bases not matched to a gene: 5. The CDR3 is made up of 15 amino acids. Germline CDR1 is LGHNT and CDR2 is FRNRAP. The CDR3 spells CASGLGTSLLNEQFF. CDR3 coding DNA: TGTGCTAGTGGTTTGGGGACTAGCCTTCTCAATGAGCAGTTCTTC.

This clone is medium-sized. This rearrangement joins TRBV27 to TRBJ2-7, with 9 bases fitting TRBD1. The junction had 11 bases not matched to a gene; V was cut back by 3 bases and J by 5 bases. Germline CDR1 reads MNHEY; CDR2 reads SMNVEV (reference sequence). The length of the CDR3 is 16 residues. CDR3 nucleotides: TGTGCCAGCAGTTTTGACGCCGGGACAGGGAGTAACGAGCAGTACTTC. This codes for CASSFDAGTGSNEQYF.

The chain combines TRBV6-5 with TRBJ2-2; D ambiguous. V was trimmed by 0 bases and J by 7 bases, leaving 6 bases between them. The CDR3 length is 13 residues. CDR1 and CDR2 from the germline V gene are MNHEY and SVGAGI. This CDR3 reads CASSYSVRGELFF. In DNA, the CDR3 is TGTGCCAGCAGTTACTCCGTTCGCGGGGAGCTGTTTTTT.

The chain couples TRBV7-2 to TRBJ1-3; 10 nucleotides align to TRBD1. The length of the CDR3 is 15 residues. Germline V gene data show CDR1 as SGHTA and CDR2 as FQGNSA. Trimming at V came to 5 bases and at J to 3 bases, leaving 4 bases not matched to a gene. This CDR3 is CASSPGQGGGNTIYF. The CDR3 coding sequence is TGTGCCAGCAGCCCCGGACAGGGGGGTGGAAACACCATATATTTT. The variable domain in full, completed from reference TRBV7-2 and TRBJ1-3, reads GAGVSQSPSNKVTEKGKDVELRCDPISGHTALYWYRQSLGQGLEFLIYFQGNSAPDKSGLPSDRFSAERTGGSVSTLTIQRTQQEDSAVYLCASSPGQGGGNTIYFGEGSWLTVV.

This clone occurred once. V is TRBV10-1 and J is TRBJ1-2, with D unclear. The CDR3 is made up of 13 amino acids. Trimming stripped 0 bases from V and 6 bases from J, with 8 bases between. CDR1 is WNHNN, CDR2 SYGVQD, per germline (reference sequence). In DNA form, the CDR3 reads TGCGCCAGCAGTGAGTCGAATGGGGATGGCTACACCTTC. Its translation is CASSESNGDGYTF.

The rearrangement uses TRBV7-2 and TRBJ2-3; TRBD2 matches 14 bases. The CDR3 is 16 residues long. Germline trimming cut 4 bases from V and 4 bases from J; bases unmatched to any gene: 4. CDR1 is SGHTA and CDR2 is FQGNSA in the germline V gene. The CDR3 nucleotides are TGTGCCAGCAGCTCTAGGGGACTAGCGGGGGCAGATACGCAGTATTTT. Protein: CASSSRGLAGADTQYF. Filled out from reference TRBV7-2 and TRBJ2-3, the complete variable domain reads GAGVSQSPSNKVTEKGKDVELRCDPISGHTALYWYRQSLGQGLEFLIYFQGNSAPDKSGLPSDRFSAERTGGSVSTLTIQRTQQEDSAVYLCASSSRGLAGADTQYFGPGTRLTVL.

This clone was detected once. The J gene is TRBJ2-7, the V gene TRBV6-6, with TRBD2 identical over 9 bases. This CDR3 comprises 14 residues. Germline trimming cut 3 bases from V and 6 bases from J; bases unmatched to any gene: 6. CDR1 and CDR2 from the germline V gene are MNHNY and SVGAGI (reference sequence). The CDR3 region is CASSYRLADGEQYF. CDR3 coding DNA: TGTGCCAGCAGTTATAGACTAGCGGACGGCGAGCAGTACTTC.

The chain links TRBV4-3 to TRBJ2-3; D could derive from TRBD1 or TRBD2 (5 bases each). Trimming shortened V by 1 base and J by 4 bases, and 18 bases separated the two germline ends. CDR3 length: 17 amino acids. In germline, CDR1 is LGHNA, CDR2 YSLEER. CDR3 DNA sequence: TGCGCCAGCAGCCAAGGAGGCGGCGCCGGGGCGGCAGATACGCAGTATTTT. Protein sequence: CASSQGGGAGAADTQYF.

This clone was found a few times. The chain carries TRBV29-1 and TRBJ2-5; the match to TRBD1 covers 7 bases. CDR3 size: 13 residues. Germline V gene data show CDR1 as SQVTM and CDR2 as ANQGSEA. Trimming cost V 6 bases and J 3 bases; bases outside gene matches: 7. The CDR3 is CSVTRQGKETQYF. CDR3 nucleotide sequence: TGCAGCGTAACCCGACAGGGAAAAGAGACCCAGTACTTC.

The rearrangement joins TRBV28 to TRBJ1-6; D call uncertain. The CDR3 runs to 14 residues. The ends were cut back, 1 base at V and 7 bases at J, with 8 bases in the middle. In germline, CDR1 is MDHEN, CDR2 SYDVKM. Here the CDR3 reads CASSLLQKNSPLHF. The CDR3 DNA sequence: TGTGCCAGCAGTTTATTGCAGAAAAATTCACCCCTCCACTTT.

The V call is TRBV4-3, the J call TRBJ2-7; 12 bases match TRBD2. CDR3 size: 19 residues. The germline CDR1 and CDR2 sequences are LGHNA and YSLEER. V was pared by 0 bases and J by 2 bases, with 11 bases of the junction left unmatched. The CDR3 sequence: CASSQDGVLAGGPPYEQYF. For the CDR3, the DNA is TGCGCCAGCAGCCAAGATGGGGTACTAGCGGGAGGACCCCCCTACGAGCAGTACTTC.

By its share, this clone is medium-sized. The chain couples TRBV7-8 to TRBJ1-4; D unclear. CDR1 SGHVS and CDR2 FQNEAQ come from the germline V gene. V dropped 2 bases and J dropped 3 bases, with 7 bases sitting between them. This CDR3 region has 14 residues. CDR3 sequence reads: CASSLQSPNEKLFF. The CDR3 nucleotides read TGTGCCAGCAGCTTACAGAGCCCTAATGAAAAACTGTTTTTT.

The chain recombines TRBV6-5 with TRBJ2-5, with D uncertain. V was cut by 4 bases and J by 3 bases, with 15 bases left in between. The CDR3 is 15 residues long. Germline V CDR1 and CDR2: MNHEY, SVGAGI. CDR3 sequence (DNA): TGTGCCAGCAGTTCTAGGCGCGGAGTCAAAGAGACCCAGTACTTC. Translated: CASSSRRGVKETQYF.

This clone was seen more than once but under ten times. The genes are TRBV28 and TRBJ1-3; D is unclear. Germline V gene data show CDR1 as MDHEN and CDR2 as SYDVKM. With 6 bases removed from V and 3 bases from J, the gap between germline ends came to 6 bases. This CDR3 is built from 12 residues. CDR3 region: CASRLFGNTIYF. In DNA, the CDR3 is TGTGCCAGCAGGCTGTTTGGAAACACCATATATTTT.

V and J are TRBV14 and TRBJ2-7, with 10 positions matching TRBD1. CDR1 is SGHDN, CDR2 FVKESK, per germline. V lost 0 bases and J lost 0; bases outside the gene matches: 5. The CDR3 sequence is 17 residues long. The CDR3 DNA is TGTGCCAGCAGCCAAGACGTCTGGGACAGGGGCTCCTACGAGCAGTACTTC. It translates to CASSQDVWDRGSYEQYF.

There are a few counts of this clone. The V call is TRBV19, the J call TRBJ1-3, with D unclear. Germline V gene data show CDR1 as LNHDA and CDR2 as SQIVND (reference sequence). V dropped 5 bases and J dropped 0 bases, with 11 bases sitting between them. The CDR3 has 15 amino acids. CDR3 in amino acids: CASSDVASSGNTIYF. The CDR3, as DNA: TGTGCCAGTAGTGACGTTGCGAGCTCTGGAAACACCATATATTTT.

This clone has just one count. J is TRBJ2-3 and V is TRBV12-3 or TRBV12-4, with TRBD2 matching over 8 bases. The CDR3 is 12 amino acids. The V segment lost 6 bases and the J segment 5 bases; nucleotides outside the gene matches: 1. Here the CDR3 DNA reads TGTGCCAGCAGGGCGGGAGGAGATACGCAGTATTTT. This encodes CASRAGGDTQYF.

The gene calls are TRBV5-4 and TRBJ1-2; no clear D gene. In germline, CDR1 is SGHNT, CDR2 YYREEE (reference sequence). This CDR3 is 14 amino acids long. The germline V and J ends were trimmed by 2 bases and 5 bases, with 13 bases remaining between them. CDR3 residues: CASSFTGRGYGYTF. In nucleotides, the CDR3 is TGTGCCAGCAGCTTCACGGGCCGGGGATATGGCTACACCTTC.

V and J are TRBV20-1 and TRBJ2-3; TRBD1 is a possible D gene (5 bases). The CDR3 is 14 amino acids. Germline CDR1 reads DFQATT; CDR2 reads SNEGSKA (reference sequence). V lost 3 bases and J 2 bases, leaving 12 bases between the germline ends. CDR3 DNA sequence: TGCAGTGCTAGTCAGGGTGGGGACACAGATACGCAGTATTTT. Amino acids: CSASQGGDTDTQYF.

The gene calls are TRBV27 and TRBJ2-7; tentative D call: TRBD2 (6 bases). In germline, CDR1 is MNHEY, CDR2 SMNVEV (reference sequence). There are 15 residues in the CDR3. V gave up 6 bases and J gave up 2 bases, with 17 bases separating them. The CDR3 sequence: CASSPYSGATYEQYF. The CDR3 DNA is TGTGCCAGCAGCCCCTATAGCGGCGCGACCTACGAGCAGTACTTC.

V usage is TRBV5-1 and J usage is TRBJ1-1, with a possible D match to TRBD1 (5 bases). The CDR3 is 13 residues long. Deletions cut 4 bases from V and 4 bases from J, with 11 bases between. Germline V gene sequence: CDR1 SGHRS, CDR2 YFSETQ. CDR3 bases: TGCGCCAGCAGCGCGCAGGGTGGCACTGAAGCTTTCTTT. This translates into CASSAQGGTEAFF.

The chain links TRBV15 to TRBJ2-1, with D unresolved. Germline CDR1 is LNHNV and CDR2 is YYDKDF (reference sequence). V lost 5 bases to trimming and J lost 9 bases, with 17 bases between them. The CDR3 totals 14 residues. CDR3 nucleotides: TGTGCCACCAGCCCCCATCAGCGCACGGGTGAGCAGTTCTTC. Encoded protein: CATSPHQRTGEQFF.

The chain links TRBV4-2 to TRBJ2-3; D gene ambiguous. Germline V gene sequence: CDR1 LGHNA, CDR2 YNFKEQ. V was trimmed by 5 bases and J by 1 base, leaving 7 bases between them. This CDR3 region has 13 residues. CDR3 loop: CASSTSRTDTQYF. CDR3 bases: TGTGCCAGCAGCACGAGTCGCACAGATACGCAGTATTTT.

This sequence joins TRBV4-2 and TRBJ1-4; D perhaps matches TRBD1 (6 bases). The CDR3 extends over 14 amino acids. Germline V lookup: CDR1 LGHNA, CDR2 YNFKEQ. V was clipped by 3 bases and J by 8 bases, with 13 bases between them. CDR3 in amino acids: CASSQDNRVEKLFF. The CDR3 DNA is TGTGCCAGCAGCCAGGACAACAGGGTCGAAAAACTGTTTTTT.

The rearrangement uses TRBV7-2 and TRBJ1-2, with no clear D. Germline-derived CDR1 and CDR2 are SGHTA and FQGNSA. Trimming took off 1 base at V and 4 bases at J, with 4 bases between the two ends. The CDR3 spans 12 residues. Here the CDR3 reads CASSLGAYGYTF. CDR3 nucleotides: TGTGCCAGCAGCTTAGGAGCCTATGGCTACACCTTC.

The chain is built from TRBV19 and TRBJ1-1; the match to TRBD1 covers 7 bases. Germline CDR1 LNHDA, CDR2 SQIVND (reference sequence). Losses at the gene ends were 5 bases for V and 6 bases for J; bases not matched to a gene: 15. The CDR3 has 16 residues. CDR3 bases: TGTGCCAGTAGTTCCAATCCCAGGGGGAGGGCCCCTGAAGCTTTCTTT. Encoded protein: CASSSNPRGRAPEAFF. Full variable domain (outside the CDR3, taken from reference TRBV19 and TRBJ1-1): DGGITQSPKYLFRKEGQNVTLSCEQNLNHDAMYWYRQDPGQGLRLIYYSQIVNDFQKGDIAEGYSVSREKKESFPLTVTSAQKNPTAFYLCASSSNPRGRAPEAFFGQGTRLTVV.

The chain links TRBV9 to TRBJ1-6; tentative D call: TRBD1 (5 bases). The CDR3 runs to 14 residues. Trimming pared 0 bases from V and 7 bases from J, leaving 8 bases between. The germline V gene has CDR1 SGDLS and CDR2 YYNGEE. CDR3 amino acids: CASSVAGSNSPLHF. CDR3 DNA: TGTGCCAGCAGCGTAGCAGGGAGCAATTCACCCCTCCACTTT. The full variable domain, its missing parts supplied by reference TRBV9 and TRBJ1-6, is DSGVTQTPKHLITATGQRVTLRCSPRSGDLSVYWYQQSLDQGLQFLIQYYNGEERAKGNILERFSAQQFPDLHSELNLSSLELGDSALYFCASSVAGSNSPLHFGNGTRLTVT.